This TCR beta chain was captured by sequencing in a study of beta chain features in type 1 diabetes. Study outcomes and limitations: Insertion counts at VDJ junctions were lower in type 1 diabetes patients, who also showed more deletions there.

Concerning this clone: No antigen is known for it.

V lost 7 bases and J lost 6, with 7 bases in between. Germline lookup yields CDR1 SGHNT and CDR2 YENEEA. This CDR3 has 11 residues. TCRB transcripts that were expressed got sequenced, as all of the isolated RNA had been reverse transcribed. Assay used: immunoSEQ multiplex PCR; TCRdb lists only in-frame clones, some missing. This sample has approximately 90,000 clones, with roughly a third found just once. The sample comprised stem cell memory CD4+ T cells from blood. The sequence was obtained from a woman between 18 and 29 years old in good health. V is TRBV11-3 and J is TRBJ1-5; D is ambiguous. The CDR3 sequence is CASILSQPQHF. The CDR3 bases are TGTGCCAGCATCCTTAGTCAGCCCCAGCATTTT.